The following is a T cell receptor (beta chain) sequence with its context. This clonotype was observed a handful of times. The target of this receptor is not known. Base qualities were left out, and no much larger clone turns up one base away. The source of the sample is a study of T-cell reconstitution after alpha-beta-depleted transplantation in children (dated by TCRdb to the mid-2010s). Turning to the overall study: T-cell immune reconstitution after TCRalphabeta/CD19-depleted allogeneic hematopoietic cell transplantation in children was quantitatively tracked in the study by means of TCR repertoire profiling. Overall study results and their limits: Over subsequent months, a decline in hyperexpanded clone frequencies was noted, and after one year, T-cell counts and TCRbeta diversity were mostly ascribed to newly produced T cells. The high TCRbeta diversity at day 60 in some patients was ascribed to recipient T cells and intrathymic progenitors that had survived conditioning. About two months after transplant, the apparently early recovery of alphabetaT-cell counts reportedly depended on just several hundred clones that had expanded rapidly and came from non-depleted graft cells.

The receptor library was made with PCR. The sequencer listed for this sample is Illumina HiSeq 2500. TCR library preparation used molecular barcoding, with unique molecular identifiers applied to normalize quantification of the TCRbeta repertoire. TCRdb took the public reads, trimmed them with fastp at Q25, ran MiXCR for clone calling and kept in-frame beta chains. Rows with a matching CDR3 protein are joined into one entry that keeps the most common DNA and genes. This sample is represented by fewer than 450,000 distinct CDR3 sequences; about 16% of them were singletons. The top ten hold approximately 38% of the sample. The sample's treatment or condition label, decoded: allogeneic hematopoietic cell transplantation with graft depleted of TCRalphabeta T cells and CD19 B cells. The transplant recipients were children given TCRalphabeta/CD19-depleted allogeneic hematopoietic cell grafts. According to the germline V gene, CDR1 reads MNHNS and CDR2 reads SASEGT. The trim is 8 bases for V and 2 bases for J, with a gap of 12 bases between the germline ends. Its CDR3 holds 13 amino acids, cysteine through phenylalanine. The sequence is cut down to CDR3 DNA, 39 bases in frame from base 1.

The receptor chain draws on TRBV6-1 and TRBJ1-2, with a weak D call of TRBD1 (6 bases match). The sequence was collected from a male patient aged 2 to 10 who had a stem cell transplant for acute lymphoblastic leukemia, so the T cells may come from the graft donor. This specimen was PBMCs, mostly from graft donor cells, taken 360 days after TCRalphabeta/CD19-depleted stem cell transplant. The bases read TGTGCCAGCGGGCCCCAGGGGAACTATGGCTACACCTTC. This sequence encodes CASGPQGNYGYTF.